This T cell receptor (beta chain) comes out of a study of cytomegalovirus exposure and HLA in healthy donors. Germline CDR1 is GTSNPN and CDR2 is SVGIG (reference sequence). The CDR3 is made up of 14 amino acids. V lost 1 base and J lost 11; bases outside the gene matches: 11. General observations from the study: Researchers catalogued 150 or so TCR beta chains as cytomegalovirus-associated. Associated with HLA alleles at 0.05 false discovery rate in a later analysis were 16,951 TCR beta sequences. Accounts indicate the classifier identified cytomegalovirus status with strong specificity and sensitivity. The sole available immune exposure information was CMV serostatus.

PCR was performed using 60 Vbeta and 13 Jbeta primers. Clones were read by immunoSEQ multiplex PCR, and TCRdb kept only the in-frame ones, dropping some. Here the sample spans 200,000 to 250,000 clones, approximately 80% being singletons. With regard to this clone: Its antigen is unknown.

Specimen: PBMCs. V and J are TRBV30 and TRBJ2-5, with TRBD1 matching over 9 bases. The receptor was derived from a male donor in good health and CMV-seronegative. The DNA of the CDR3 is TGTGCCTGGAGTGGGGGGACAGGGTCCATGGAGCAGTACTTC. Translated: CAWSGGTGSMEQYF.